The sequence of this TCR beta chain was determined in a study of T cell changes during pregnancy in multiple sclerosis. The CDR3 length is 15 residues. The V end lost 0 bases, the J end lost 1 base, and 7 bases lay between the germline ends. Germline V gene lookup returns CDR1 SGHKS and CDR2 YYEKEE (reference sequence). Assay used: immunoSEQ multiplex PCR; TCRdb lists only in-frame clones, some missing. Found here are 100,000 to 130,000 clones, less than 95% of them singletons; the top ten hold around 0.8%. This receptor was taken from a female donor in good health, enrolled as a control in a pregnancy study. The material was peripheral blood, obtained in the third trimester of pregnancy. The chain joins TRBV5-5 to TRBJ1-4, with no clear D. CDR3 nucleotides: TGTGCCAGCAGCTTGGGCGTGAGAACTAATGAAAAACTGTTTTTT. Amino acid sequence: CASSLGVRTNEKLFF.